Listed below are T cell receptor beta chains from one sample, sequenced in a study of shared clonotypes between healthy human individuals. TCRdb's table, derived via immunoSEQ multiplex PCR, lists solely in-frame clones and lacks some. The sample lists hundreds of thousands of clones, 74% occurring once. Sequencing was done on a sample of memory CD4+ T cells sorted from blood. The receptor set was obtained from a woman between 25 and 40 years old in good health. The CDR3 runs from the conserved cysteine through the conserved F or W. The order of the fields is V gene, D gene, J gene, clone size, CDR3 protein, CDR3 DNA. D genes are given only for firm matches. Where a row states a size, it is once, few, many or the class of an expanded clone; other rows omit it.

V gene: TRBV9; D gene: NA; J gene: TRBJ1-1; clone size: once; CDR3 protein: CASSVEASTVSFF; CDR3 DNA: TGTGCCAGCAGCGTAGAGGCCTCTACCGTGTCTTTCTTT
V gene: TRBV28; D gene: NA; J gene: TRBJ2-5; clone size: NA; CDR3 protein: CASRVAAVGTQYF; CDR3 DNA: TGTGCCAGCAGAGTAGCCGCCGTTGGGACCCAGTACTTC
V gene: TRBV6-6; D gene: TRBD2; J gene: TRBJ2-3; clone size: few; CDR3 protein: CASRAGTNTQYF; CDR3 DNA: TGTGCCAGCAGAGCAGGGACTAATACGCAGTATTTT
V gene: TRBV6-6; D gene: TRBD2; J gene: TRBJ2-5; clone size: once; CDR3 protein: CATAGESETQYF; CDR3 DNA: TGTGCCACAGCGGGAGAGAGTGAGACCCAGTACTTC
V gene: TRBV5-5; D gene: NA; J gene: TRBJ2-7; clone size: NA; CDR3 protein: CASSLAFASYEQYF; CDR3 DNA: TGTGCCAGCAGCCTGGCCTTCGCTTCCTACGAGCAGTACTTC
V gene: TRBV4-2; D gene: NA; J gene: TRBJ1-3; clone size: NA; CDR3 protein: CASSQDRTHSGNTIYF; CDR3 DNA: TGTGCCAGCAGCCAAGATAGAACACACTCTGGAAACACCATATATTTT
V gene: TRBV5-1; D gene: TRBD2; J gene: TRBJ2-1; clone size: NA; CDR3 protein: CASSTSSGGYNEQFF; CDR3 DNA: TGCGCCAGCAGCACCTCTAGCGGGGGGTACAATGAGCAGTTCTTC
V gene: TRBV9; D gene: NA; J gene: TRBJ2-1; clone size: few; CDR3 protein: CASSARQGNEQFF; CDR3 DNA: TGTGCCAGCAGCGCGCGTCAGGGAAATGAGCAGTTCTTC
V gene: TRBV5-5; D gene: NA; J gene: TRBJ1-5; clone size: NA; CDR3 protein: CASSLASDQPQHF; CDR3 DNA: TGTGCCAGCAGCTTGGCCAGTGATCAGCCCCAGCATTTT
V gene: TRBV30; D gene: NA; J gene: TRBJ2-7; clone size: few; CDR3 protein: CAWTRSGVTYEQYF; CDR3 DNA: TGTGCCTGGACCCGGTCGGGAGTCACCTACGAGCAGTACTTC
V gene: TRBV19; D gene: NA; J gene: TRBJ2-7; clone size: NA; CDR3 protein: CASSYQRDSYEQYF; CDR3 DNA: TGTGCCAGTAGTTATCAGAGGGACTCCTACGAGCAGTACTTC
V gene: TRBV19; D gene: TRBD2; J gene: TRBJ2-1; clone size: NA; CDR3 protein: CASSLLGGSYNEQFF; CDR3 DNA: TGTGCCAGTAGTCTTTTGGGCGGGAGTTACAATGAGCAGTTCTTC
V gene: TRBV5-6; D gene: NA; J gene: TRBJ2-3; clone size: NA; CDR3 protein: CASSLARVKASTDTQYF; CDR3 DNA: TGTGCCAGCAGCTTGGCCCGAGTTAAGGCTAGCACAGATACGCAGTATTTT
V gene: TRBV9; D gene: TRBD2; J gene: TRBJ2-1; clone size: NA; CDR3 protein: CASSASGRANNEQFF; CDR3 DNA: TGTGCCAGCAGCGCTAGCGGGAGGGCGAACAATGAGCAGTTCTTC
V gene: TRBV5-6; D gene: NA; J gene: TRBJ1-3; clone size: few; CDR3 protein: CASSLVEGNTIYF; CDR3 DNA: TGTGCCAGCAGCTTGGTTGAAGGAAACACCATATATTTT
V gene: TRBV9; D gene: TRBD1; J gene: TRBJ1-1; clone size: NA; CDR3 protein: CASSGGGQGGNTEAFF; CDR3 DNA: TGTGCCAGCAGCGGAGGAGGACAGGGAGGGAACACTGAAGCTTTCTTT
V gene: TRBV7-2; D gene: NA; J gene: TRBJ1-5; clone size: once; CDR3 protein: CASSLGWGSPPYSNQPQHF; CDR3 DNA: TGTGCCAGCAGCTTAGGATGGGGGAGCCCACCTTATAGCAATCAGCCCCAGCATTTT
V gene: TRBV5-4; D gene: TRBD2; J gene: TRBJ2-5; clone size: many; CDR3 protein: CASSLAGGPGETQYF; CDR3 DNA: TGTGCCAGCAGCTTGGCGGGAGGGCCGGGAGAGACCCAGTACTTC
V gene: TRBV2; D gene: NA; J gene: TRBJ2-7; clone size: NA; CDR3 protein: CASSEDGSSYEQYF; CDR3 DNA: TGTGCCAGCAGCGAGGATGGGAGCTCCTACGAGCAGTACTTC
V gene: TRBV5-4; D gene: TRBD1; J gene: TRBJ1-1; clone size: NA; CDR3 protein: CASSLGDRRIYTEAFF; CDR3 DNA: TGTGCCAGCAGCTTGGGGGACAGACGAATATACACTGAAGCTTTCTTT
V gene: TRBV6-5; D gene: NA; J gene: TRBJ2-5; clone size: NA; CDR3 protein: CASSSTVGETQYF; CDR3 DNA: TGTGCCAGCAGTTCCACCGTTGGGGAGACCCAGTACTTC
V gene: TRBV10-3; D gene: NA; J gene: TRBJ2-7; clone size: NA; CDR3 protein: CATVRDNTYEQYF; CDR3 DNA: TGTGCCACCGTGAGGGATAACACCTACGAGCAGTACTTC
V gene: TRBV7-6; D gene: TRBD2; J gene: TRBJ2-1; clone size: NA; CDR3 protein: CASSLKTSGSNEQFF; CDR3 DNA: TGTGCCAGCAGCTTAAAGACTAGCGGGAGCAATGAGCAGTTCTTC
V gene: TRBV5-1; D gene: NA; J gene: TRBJ2-5; clone size: NA; CDR3 protein: CASSLDFQETQYF; CDR3 DNA: TGCGCCAGCAGCTTGGACTTCCAAGAGACCCAGTACTTC
V gene: TRBV6-5; D gene: TRBD2; J gene: TRBJ2-3; clone size: NA; CDR3 protein: CASSYLAGSTDTQYF; CDR3 DNA: TGTGCCAGCAGTTACTTAGCGGGGAGCACAGATACGCAGTATTTT
V gene: TRBV4-2; D gene: TRBD1; J gene: TRBJ1-2; clone size: NA; CDR3 protein: CASSQDNRGFYGYTF; CDR3 DNA: TGTGCCAGCAGCCAAGATAACAGGGGGTTCTATGGCTACACCTTC
V gene: TRBV6-7; D gene: NA; J gene: TRBJ2-7; clone size: NA; CDR3 protein: CASSYSSWSSGYYEQYF; CDR3 DNA: TGTGCCAGCAGTTACTCGAGCTGGAGTAGCGGCTACTACGAGCAGTACTTC
V gene: TRBV5-1; D gene: NA; J gene: TRBJ2-7; clone size: many; CDR3 protein: CASSLVARARKYEQYF; CDR3 DNA: TGCGCCAGCAGCTTGGTGGCCCGAGCGCGAAAATACGAGCAGTACTTC
V gene: TRBV5-1; D gene: TRBD2; J gene: TRBJ2-1; clone size: NA; CDR3 protein: CASSSLSGQTYNEQFF; CDR3 DNA: TGCGCCAGCAGCTCCCTTAGCGGGCAGACCTACAATGAGCAGTTCTTC
V gene: TRBV28; D gene: NA; J gene: TRBJ2-3; clone size: NA; CDR3 protein: CASSPPPMDTQYF; CDR3 DNA: TGTGCCAGCAGTCCCCCCCCGATGGATACGCAGTATTTT
V gene: TRBV21-1; D gene: NA; J gene: TRBJ2-1; clone size: NA; CDR3 protein: CANIRGRHEQFF; CDR3 DNA: TGTGCAAATATTCGGGGGAGGCATGAGCAGTTCTTC
V gene: TRBV5-1; D gene: NA; J gene: TRBJ1-1; clone size: NA; CDR3 protein: CASSLVDPGRTEAFF; CDR3 DNA: TGCGCCAGCAGCTTGGTGGACCCGGGTAGAACTGAAGCTTTCTTT
V gene: TRBV9; D gene: NA; J gene: TRBJ1-1; clone size: NA; CDR3 protein: CASSVGGPNTEAFF; CDR3 DNA: TGTGCCAGCAGCGTAGGGGGACCGAACACTGAAGCTTTCTTT
V gene: TRBV19; D gene: TRBD1; J gene: TRBJ1-4; clone size: NA; CDR3 protein: CASSSRGTPNEKLFF; CDR3 DNA: TGTGCCAGTAGTTCCAGGGGGACTCCAAATGAAAAACTGTTTTTT
V gene: TRBV7-9; D gene: TRBD2; J gene: TRBJ2-2; clone size: NA; CDR3 protein: CASRSSSGNTGELFF; CDR3 DNA: TGTGCCAGCAGATCATCTAGCGGGAACACCGGGGAGCTGTTTTTT
V gene: TRBV19; D gene: NA; J gene: TRBJ1-1; clone size: few; CDR3 protein: CASSIVTSRRYTEAFF; CDR3 DNA: TGTGCCAGTAGTATAGTGACAAGCCGTCGGTACACTGAAGCTTTCTTT
V gene: TRBV6-1; D gene: NA; J gene: TRBJ2-7; clone size: NA; CDR3 protein: CASIPGGGSNEQYF; CDR3 DNA: TGTGCCAGCATCCCTGGTGGGGGTAGCAACGAGCAGTACTTC
V gene: TRBV29-1; D gene: NA; J gene: TRBJ2-7; clone size: NA; CDR3 protein: CSVGTPPYEQYF; CDR3 DNA: TGCAGCGTGGGGACCCCTCCCTACGAGCAGTACTTC
V gene: TRBV27; D gene: NA; J gene: TRBJ1-1; clone size: NA; CDR3 protein: CASSLTRVNTEAFF; CDR3 DNA: TGTGCCAGCAGTTTAACAAGGGTGAACACTGAAGCTTTCTTT
V gene: TRBV4-1; D gene: NA; J gene: TRBJ1-4; clone size: NA; CDR3 protein: CASSQATGTNEKLFF; CDR3 DNA: TGCGCCAGCAGCCAAGCAACGGGAACTAATGAAAAACTGTTTTTT
V gene: TRBV9; D gene: TRBD2; J gene: TRBJ2-1; clone size: once; CDR3 protein: CASSALAGEYNEQFF; CDR3 DNA: TGTGCCAGCAGCGCTTTAGCGGGAGAATACAATGAGCAGTTCTTC
V gene: TRBV7-5; D gene: NA; J gene: TRBJ2-3; clone size: NA; CDR3 protein: CVRGTGKSTDTQYF; CDR3 DNA: TGTGTCAGAGGGACAGGAAAAAGCACAGATACGCAGTATTTT
V gene: TRBV5-1; D gene: NA; J gene: TRBJ1-1; clone size: NA; CDR3 protein: CASSLAKGSEAFF; CDR3 DNA: TGCGCCAGCAGCTTGGCCAAGGGAAGTGAAGCTTTCTTT
V gene: TRBV7-8; D gene: TRBD1; J gene: TRBJ1-1; clone size: NA; CDR3 protein: CASSTGTGASEAFF; CDR3 DNA: TGTGCCAGCAGCACAGGGACAGGGGCGAGTGAAGCTTTCTTT
V gene: TRBV30; D gene: NA; J gene: TRBJ2-2; clone size: NA; CDR3 protein: CAWSRQMNTGELFF; CDR3 DNA: TGTGCCTGGAGTAGACAGATGAACACCGGGGAGCTGTTTTTT
V gene: TRBV11-3; D gene: TRBD2; J gene: TRBJ2-7; clone size: NA; CDR3 protein: CASSLAAGGEWEQYF; CDR3 DNA: TGTGCCAGCAGCTTAGCGGCGGGAGGCGAATGGGAGCAGTACTTC
V gene: TRBV25-1; D gene: NA; J gene: TRBJ2-6; clone size: few; CDR3 protein: CASSEWDSGANVLTF; CDR3 DNA: TGTGCCAGCAGTGAATGGGACTCTGGGGCCAACGTCCTGACTTTC
V gene: TRBV30; D gene: NA; J gene: TRBJ2-7; clone size: NA; CDR3 protein: CAWTPTTYYEQYF; CDR3 DNA: TGTGCCTGGACGCCCACGACATACTACGAGCAGTACTTC
V gene: TRBV5-6; D gene: TRBD1; J gene: TRBJ2-7; clone size: few; CDR3 protein: CASSPGPMTGGPYF; CDR3 DNA: TGTGCCAGCAGCCCCGGACCTATGACAGGGGGTCCGTACTTC
V gene: TRBV2; D gene: TRBD2; J gene: TRBJ2-1; clone size: NA; CDR3 protein: CASSDGTRFWVFF; CDR3 DNA: TGTGCCAGCAGCGACGGGACTAGATTTTGGGTTTTCTTC
V gene: TRBV27; D gene: NA; J gene: TRBJ1-2; clone size: NA; CDR3 protein: CASSRAGRYGYTF; CDR3 DNA: TGTGCCAGCAGTAGGGCTGGTCGGTATGGCTACACCTTC
V gene: TRBV27; D gene: TRBD2; J gene: TRBJ2-2; clone size: NA; CDR3 protein: CASSLSGLREGGELFF; CDR3 DNA: TGTGCCAGCAGTTTATCGGGACTCAGGGAGGGCGGGGAGCTATTTTTT